The following is a TCR beta chain sequence with its context. Some clones are missing from TCRdb's copy, which holds only in-frame ones; the method was immunoSEQ multiplex PCR. The top ten clones hold 0.72% of a sample with about 220,000 clones, more than 85% of them seen once. Trimming removed 4 bases from V and 5 bases from J; junction bases left unmatched: 14. This CDR3 has 17 amino acids. Germline CDR1 SGDLS, CDR2 YYNGEE. This record comes from a study of blood T cell repertoires in COVID-19. Looking at the study overall: Collection of acute and convalescent COVID-19 samples took place in the United States, Italy and Spain. PBMCs, B-cell-depleted T cells, or T cells provided the cDNA or gDNA that made up the material.

The clonotype was recovered from a man in his forties or fifties with acute or convalescent COVID-19. The material sequenced was peripheral blood. This chain connects TRBV9 to TRBJ2-5, with 10 nucleotides matching TRBD1. The CDR3 sequence: CASSPNSGTGARETQYF. As DNA, the CDR3 is TGTGCCAGCAGCCCAAACTCCGGGACAGGGGCTCGGGAGACCCAGTACTTC.